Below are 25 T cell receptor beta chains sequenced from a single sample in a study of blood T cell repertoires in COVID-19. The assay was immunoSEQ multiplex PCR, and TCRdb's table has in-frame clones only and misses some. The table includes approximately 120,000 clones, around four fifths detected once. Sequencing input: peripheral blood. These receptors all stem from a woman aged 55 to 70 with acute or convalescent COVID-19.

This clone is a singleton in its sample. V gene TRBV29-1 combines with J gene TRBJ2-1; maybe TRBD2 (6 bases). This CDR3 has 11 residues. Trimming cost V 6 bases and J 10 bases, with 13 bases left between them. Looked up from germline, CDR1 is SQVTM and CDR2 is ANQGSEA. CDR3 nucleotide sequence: TGCAGCGTCCCTGGAGGGGCGGAGCAGTTCTTC. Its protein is CSVPGGAEQFF.

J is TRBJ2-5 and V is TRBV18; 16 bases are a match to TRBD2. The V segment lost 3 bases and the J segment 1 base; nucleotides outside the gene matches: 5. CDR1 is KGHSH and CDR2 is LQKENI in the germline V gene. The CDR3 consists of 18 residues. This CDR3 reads CASSPPGLAGGLQETQYF. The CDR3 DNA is TGTGCCAGCTCACCCCCGGGACTAGCGGGAGGGCTCCAAGAGACCCAGTACTTC.

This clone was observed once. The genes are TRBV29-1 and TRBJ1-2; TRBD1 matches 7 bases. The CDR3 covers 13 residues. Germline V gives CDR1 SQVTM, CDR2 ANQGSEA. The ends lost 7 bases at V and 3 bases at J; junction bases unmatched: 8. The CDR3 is CSARDSLDYGYTF. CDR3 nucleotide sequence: TGCAGCGCCCGGGACAGCCTTGACTATGGCTACACCTTC.

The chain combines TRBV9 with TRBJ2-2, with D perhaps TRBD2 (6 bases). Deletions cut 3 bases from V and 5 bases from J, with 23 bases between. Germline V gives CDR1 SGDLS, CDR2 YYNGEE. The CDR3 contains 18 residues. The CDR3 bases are TGTGCCAGCAGCGCCCCGGGCGGGACTTCTTTGAGGACCGGGGAGCTGTTTTTT. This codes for CASSAPGGTSLRTGELFF.

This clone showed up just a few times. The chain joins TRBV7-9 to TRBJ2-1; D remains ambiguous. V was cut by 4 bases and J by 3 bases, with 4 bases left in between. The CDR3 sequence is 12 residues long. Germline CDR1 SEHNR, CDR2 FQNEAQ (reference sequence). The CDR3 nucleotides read TGTGCCAGCAGCTCACTCTACAATGAGCAGTTCTTC. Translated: CASSSLYNEQFF. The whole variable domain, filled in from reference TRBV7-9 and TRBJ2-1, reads DTGVSQNPRHKITKRGQNVTFRCDPISEHNRLYWYRQTLGQGPEFLTYFQNEAQLEKSRLLSDRFSAERPKGSFSTLEIQRTEQGDSAMYLCASSSLYNEQFFGPGTRLTVL.

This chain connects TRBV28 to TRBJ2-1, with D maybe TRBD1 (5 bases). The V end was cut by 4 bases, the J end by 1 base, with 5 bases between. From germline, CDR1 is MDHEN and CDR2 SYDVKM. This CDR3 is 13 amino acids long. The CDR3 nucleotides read TGTGCCAGCAGTTCAGGGTCCTACAATGAGCAGTTCTTC. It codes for CASSSGSYNEQFF.

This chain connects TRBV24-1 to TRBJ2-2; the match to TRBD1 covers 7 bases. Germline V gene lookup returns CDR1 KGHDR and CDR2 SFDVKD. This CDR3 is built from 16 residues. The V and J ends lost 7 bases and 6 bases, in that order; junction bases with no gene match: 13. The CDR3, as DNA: TGTGCCACCAGCGCGCCCGGACAGGTCAAGTCCGGGGAGCTGTTTTTT. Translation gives CATSAPGQVKSGELFF.

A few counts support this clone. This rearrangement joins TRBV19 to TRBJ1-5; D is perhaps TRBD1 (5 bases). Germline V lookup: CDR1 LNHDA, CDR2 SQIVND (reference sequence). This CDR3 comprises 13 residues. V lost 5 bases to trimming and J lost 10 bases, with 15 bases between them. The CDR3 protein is CASSFSRARPQHF. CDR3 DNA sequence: TGTGCCAGTAGTTTTTCCAGGGCCCGCCCCCAGCATTTT.

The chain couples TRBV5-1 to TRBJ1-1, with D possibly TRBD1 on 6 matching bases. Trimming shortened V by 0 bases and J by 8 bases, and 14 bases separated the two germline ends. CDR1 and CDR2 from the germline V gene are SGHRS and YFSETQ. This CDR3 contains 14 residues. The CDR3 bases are TGCGCCAGCAGCTTGGTGACAGGAGAAGGGGAAGCTTTCTTT. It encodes CASSLVTGEGEAFF.

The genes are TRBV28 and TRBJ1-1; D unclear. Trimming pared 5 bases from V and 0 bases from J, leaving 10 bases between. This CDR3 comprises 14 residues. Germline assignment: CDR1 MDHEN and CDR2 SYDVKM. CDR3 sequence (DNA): TGTGCCAGCAGTGTGAGGGCCTTGAACACTGAAGCTTTCTTT. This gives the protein CASSVRALNTEAFF.

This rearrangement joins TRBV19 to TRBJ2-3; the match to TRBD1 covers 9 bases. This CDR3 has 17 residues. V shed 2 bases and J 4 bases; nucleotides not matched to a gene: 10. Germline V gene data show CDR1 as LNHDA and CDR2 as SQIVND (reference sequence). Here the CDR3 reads CASSIYLGDREADTQYF. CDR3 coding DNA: TGTGCCAGTAGTATATACTTGGGGGACAGGGAAGCAGATACGCAGTATTTT.

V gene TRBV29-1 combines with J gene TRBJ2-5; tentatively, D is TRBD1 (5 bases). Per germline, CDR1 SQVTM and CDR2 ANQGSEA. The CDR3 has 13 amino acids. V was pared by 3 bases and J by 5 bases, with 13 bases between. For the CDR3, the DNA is TGCAGCGTTGAGACCAGGGTAGAGGAGACCCAGTACTTC. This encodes CSVETRVEETQYF. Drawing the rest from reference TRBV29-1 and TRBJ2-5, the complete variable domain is SAVISQKPSRDICQRGTSLTIQCQVDSQVTMMFWYRQQPGQSLTLIATANQGSEATYESGFVIDKFPISRPNLTFSTLTVSNMSPEDSSIYLCSVETRVEETQYFGPGTRLLVL.

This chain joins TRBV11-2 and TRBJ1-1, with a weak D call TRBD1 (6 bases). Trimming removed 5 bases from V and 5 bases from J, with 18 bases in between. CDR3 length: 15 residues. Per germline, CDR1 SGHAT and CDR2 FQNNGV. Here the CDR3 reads CASSPPFRGRTEAFF. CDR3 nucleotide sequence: TGTGCCAGCAGCCCACCCTTCAGGGGCCGAACTGAAGCTTTCTTT.

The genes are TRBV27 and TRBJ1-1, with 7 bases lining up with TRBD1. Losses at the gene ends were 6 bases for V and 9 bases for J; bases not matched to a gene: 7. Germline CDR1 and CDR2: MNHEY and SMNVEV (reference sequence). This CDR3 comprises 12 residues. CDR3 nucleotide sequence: TGTGCCAGCAGACGGACAGGAACAAAAGCTTTCTTT. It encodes CASRRTGTKAFF.

The CDR3 bases are TGCAGCGTGGCATATCCGGGACAGCAATATGGCTACACCTTC. Residues: CSVAYPGQQYGYTF. The chain recombines TRBV29-1 with TRBJ1-2; 7 positions agree with TRBD1. This CDR3 region has 14 residues. Germline V gene data show CDR1 as SQVTM and CDR2 as ANQGSEA. Losses at the gene ends were 6 bases for V and 5 bases for J; bases not matched to a gene: 12.

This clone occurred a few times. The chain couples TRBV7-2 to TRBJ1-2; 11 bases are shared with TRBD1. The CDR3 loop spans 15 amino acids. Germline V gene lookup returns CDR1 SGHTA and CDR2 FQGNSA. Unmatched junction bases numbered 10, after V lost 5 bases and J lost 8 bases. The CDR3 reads CASSPSRTGGLGYTF. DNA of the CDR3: TGTGCCAGCAGCCCCAGCAGGACAGGGGGCTTAGGCTACACCTTC.

CDR3 DNA: TGTGCCAGCAGCCAGGACAGCTTCACAGATACGCAGTATTTT. Encoded protein: CASSQDSFTDTQYF. The chain links TRBV7-2 to TRBJ2-3, with D tentatively TRBD1 (6 bases). Germline V gene data show CDR1 as SGHTA and CDR2 as FQGNSA. The CDR3 contains 14 residues. The ends were cut back, 5 bases at V and 2 bases at J, with 11 bases in the middle.

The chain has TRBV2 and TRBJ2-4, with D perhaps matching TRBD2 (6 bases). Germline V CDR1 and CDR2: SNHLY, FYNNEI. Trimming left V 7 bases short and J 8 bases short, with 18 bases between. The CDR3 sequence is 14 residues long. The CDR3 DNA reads TGTGCCAGCACCTTTCGCGGGGTGCAGGACATTCAGTACTTC. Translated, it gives CASTFRGVQDIQYF. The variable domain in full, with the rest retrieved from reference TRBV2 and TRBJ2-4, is EPEVTQTPSHQVTQMGQEVILRCVPISNHLYFYWYRQILGQKVEFLVSFYNNEISEKSEIFDDQFSVERPDGSNFTLKIRSTKLEDSAMYFCASTFRGVQDIQYFGAGTRLSVL.

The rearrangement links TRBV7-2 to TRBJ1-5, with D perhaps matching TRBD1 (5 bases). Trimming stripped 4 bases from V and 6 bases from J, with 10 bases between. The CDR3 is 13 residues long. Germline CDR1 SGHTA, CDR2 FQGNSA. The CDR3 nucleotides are TGTGCCAGCAGCTCAGGGTTTAGTCAGCCCCAGCATTTT. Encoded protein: CASSSGFSQPQHF.

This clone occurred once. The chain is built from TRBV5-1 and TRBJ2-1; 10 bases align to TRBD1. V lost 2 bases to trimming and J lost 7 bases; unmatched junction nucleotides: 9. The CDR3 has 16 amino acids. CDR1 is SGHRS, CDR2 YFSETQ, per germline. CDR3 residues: CASSFGDRGQRNEQFF. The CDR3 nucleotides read TGCGCCAGCAGCTTCGGGGACAGGGGCCAGCGGAATGAGCAGTTCTTC.

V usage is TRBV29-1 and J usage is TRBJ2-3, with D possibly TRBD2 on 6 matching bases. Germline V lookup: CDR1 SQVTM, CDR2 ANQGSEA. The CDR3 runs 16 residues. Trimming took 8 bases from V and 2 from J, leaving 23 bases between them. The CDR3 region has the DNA TGCAGCTTATTACCCCACGGGGGAGGAGCCACAGATACGCAGTATTTT. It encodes CSLLPHGGGATDTQYF.

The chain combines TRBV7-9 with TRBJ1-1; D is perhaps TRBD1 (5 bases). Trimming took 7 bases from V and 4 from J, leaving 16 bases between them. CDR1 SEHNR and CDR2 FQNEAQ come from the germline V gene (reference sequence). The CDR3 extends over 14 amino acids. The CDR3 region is CASTDPGQGTEAFF. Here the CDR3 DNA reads TGTGCCAGCACCGATCCCGGGCAGGGCACTGAAGCTTTCTTT.

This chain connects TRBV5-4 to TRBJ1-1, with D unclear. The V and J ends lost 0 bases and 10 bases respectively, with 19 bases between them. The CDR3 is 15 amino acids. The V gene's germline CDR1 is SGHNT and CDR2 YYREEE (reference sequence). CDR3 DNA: TGTGCCAGCAGCTTGGCCATTGGAGATGCAATAGGAGCTTTCTTT. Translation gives CASSLAIGDAIGAFF.

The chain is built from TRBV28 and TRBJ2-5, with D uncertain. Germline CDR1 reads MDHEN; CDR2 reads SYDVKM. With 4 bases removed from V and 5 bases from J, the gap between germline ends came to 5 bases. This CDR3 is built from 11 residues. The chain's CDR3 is CASSSFETQYF. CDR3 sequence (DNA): TGTGCCAGCAGTTCCTTCGAGACCCAGTACTTC.

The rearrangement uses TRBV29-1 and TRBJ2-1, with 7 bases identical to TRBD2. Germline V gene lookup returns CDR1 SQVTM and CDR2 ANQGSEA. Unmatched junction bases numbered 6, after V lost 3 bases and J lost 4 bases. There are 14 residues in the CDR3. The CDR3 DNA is TGCAGCGTTGAGTTAGCGGGTGGGTACAATGAGCAGTTCTTC. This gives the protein CSVELAGGYNEQFF.